The entry below describes one T cell receptor (beta chain). Only in-frame clones appear in the TCRdb table, and some are missing; sequencing was by immunoSEQ multiplex PCR. The repertoire holds over 80,000 clones, with about four fifths as singletons. This specimen belongs to a study of radiotherapy plus CTLA-4 blockade in lung cancer. This CDR3 has 15 amino acids. J lost 2 bases, V lost 8 bases, and 10 bases had no gene match. Germline values: CDR1 MNHNS, CDR2 SASEGT. Specimen: peripheral blood, collected from a patient treated with radiotherapy plus ipilimumab. This chain links TRBV6-1 with TRBJ2-7; 9 bases are a match to TRBD1. The receptor was isolated from a human donor with non-small cell lung cancer who had stable disease on radiotherapy plus ipilimumab. CDR3: CASLSRDRATYEQYF. The CDR3 DNA reads TGTGCCAGCCTTTCCCGGGACAGGGCCACCTACGAGCAGTACTTC.